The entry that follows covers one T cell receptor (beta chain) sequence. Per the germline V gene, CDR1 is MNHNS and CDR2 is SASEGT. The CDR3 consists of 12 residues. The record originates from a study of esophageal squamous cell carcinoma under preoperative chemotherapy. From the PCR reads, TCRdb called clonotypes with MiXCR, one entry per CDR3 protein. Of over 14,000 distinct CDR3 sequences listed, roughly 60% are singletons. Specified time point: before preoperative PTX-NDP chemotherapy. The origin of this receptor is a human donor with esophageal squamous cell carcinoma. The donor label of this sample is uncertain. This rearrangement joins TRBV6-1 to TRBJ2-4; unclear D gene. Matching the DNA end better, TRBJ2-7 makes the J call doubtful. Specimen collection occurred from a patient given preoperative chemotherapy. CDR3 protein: CASSELVSEQYF. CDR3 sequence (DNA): TGTGCCAGCAGTGAATTGGTGAGCGAGCAGTACTTC.